This T cell receptor (beta chain) derives from a study of spatial heterogeneity in lung cancer. This clonotype was seen at least ten times. Time point reported: blood at routine non-recurrence follow-up after resection. The study sequenced unsorted whole RNA from tumor, nontumor lung or frozen PBMC. The CDR3 is 16 residues long. Germline V CDR1 and CDR2: MNHEY, SVGEGT. V was pared by 6 bases and J by 7 bases, with 22 bases between. TCRdb used MiXCR to reprocess the 5' RACE reads, holding one entry per CDR3 protein. The data hold 25,000 to 35,000 distinct CDR3 sequences, with around 9.3% observed a single time.

The receptor was derived from a female donor with early-stage non-small cell lung cancer. The specimen comprised PBMCs, sampled at follow-up. The gene calls are TRBV6-2 or TRBV6-3 and TRBJ1-5; D is unclear. This chain's CDR3 is CASRPLGGMMGQPQHF. In DNA form, the CDR3 reads TGTGCCAGCAGACCATTGGGAGGGATGATGGGGCAGCCCCAGCATTTT.